This T cell receptor beta chain was recorded in a study of Ad26.COV2.S vaccination and SARS-CoV-2 variants. On the study more broadly: Recipients of Ad26.COV2.S got it intramuscularly, once or twice 56 days apart. Notes on the study in general: With respect to non-spike TCR breadth, vaccine and placebo recipients were similar.

Produced via immunoSEQ multiplex PCR; TCRdb's table is partial and in-frame only. Counted here are about 350,000 clones, 70% to 90% occurring once; the ten biggest clones make up roughly a tenth. The treatment here: 15 to 20 received Ad26.COV2.S at low or high dose, single or two shots; 5 received placebo; per-sample allocation not given. Repertoires come from day 63 after the first vaccine or placebo injection. Donation came from an adult in Boston who was aged 18-55 years. The CDR3 extends over 17 amino acids. With 2 bases clipped from V and 6 bases from J, the junction kept 9 bases outside the gene matches. CDR1 SGHAT and CDR2 FQNNGV come from the germline V gene. Note on this clone: No antigen is known for it.

The receptor was isolated from a person aged 18 to 59 who received the Ad26.COV2.S COVID-19 vaccine or a placebo. This specimen consisted of peripheral blood, obtained in a trial of Ad26.COV2.S vaccine versus placebo. The rearrangement joins TRBV11-2 to TRBJ2-2; TRBD2 agrees at 10 bases. The CDR3 DNA sequence: TGTGCCAGCAGCTTACGGACCAGCGGGGGGGCGGCCGGGGAGCTGTTTTTT. Amino acid sequence: CASSLRTSGGAAGELFF.